The next 14 T cell receptor beta chains were all read from a single sample in a study of blood T cell repertoires in COVID-19. This table comes from immunoSEQ multiplex PCR, and its TCRdb copy is limited to in-frame clones, with some not included. This table has around 330,000 clones, less than 85% appearing once. What was sequenced was PBMCs or T cells enriched from blood (not recorded which). These receptors came from a woman in her twenties or thirties who had been exposed to COVID-19.

The chain combines TRBV30 with TRBJ1-2; no clear D. V lost 0 bases and J lost 5, with 10 bases in between. The CDR3 has 13 residues. Per the germline V gene, CDR1 is GTSNPN and CDR2 is SVGIG (reference sequence). CDR3 loop: CAWSVAGFYGYTF. DNA for the CDR3: TGTGCCTGGAGTGTAGCCGGGTTTTATGGCTACACCTTC.

The V gene is TRBV5-1, the J gene TRBJ2-3, with TRBD2 matching 7 bases. The trim removed 0 bases at V and 3 bases at J, leaving 7 bases unmatched. This CDR3 spans 16 amino acids. Germline loops: CDR1 SGHRS, CDR2 YFSETQ. CDR3 in amino acids: CASSLVAMGGTDTQYF. CDR3 nucleotides: TGCGCCAGCAGCTTGGTCGCTATGGGAGGGACAGATACGCAGTATTTT.

The chain carries TRBV25-1 and TRBJ1-5, with 11 bases matching TRBD1. Germline V CDR1 and CDR2: MGHDK, SYGVNS. The CDR3 runs 15 residues. V gave up 5 bases and J gave up 7 bases; unmatched junction bases: 7. The DNA for the CDR3 is TGTGCCAGCAGTCCCCGGACAGGGGGCGGACAGCCCCAGCATTTT. Its translation is CASSPRTGGGQPQHF.

The chain uses TRBV3-1 (or the pseudogene TRBV3-2) and TRBJ2-1; D ambiguous. CDR3 length equals 15 residues. The germline V and J ends were trimmed by 0 bases and 4 bases, with 10 bases remaining between them. Germline values: CDR1 LGHDT, CDR2 YNNKEL (reference sequence). CDR3 DNA sequence: TGTGCCAGCAGCCAAGATGTGACAAGTTACAATGAGCAGTTCTTC. Protein product: CASSQDVTSYNEQFF.

This clone showed up just a few times. The V call is TRBV6-2 or TRBV6-3, the J call TRBJ2-7, with no clear D. Germline V gene lookup returns CDR1 MNHEY and CDR2 SVGEGT. This CDR3 has 12 residues. V gave up 5 bases and J gave up 2 bases, with 7 bases separating them. The CDR3 loop is CASSHHAYEQYF. The CDR3, as DNA: TGTGCCAGCAGTCATCATGCCTACGAGCAGTACTTC.

The gene calls are TRBV28 and TRBJ2-1; D ambiguous. Germline-derived CDR1 and CDR2 are MDHEN and SYDVKM. This CDR3 spans 13 amino acids. V lost 10 bases to trimming and J lost 3 bases, with 13 bases between them. This CDR3 is CATRLEVYNEQFF. CDR3 nucleotide sequence: TGTGCCACCCGCCTAGAGGTCTACAATGAGCAGTTCTTC.

The table lists this clone with a count of one. The chain carries TRBV25-1 and TRBJ2-7; 7 bases line up with TRBD1. V lost 8 bases and J lost 6; bases outside the gene matches: 7. The CDR3 is 12 amino acids. Germline CDR1 and CDR2: MGHDK and SYGVNS. CDR3 in amino acids: CASGTTGFEQYF. DNA of the CDR3: TGTGCCAGCGGGACGACAGGGTTCGAGCAGTACTTC.

The rearrangement uses TRBV5-1 and TRBJ2-4; TRBD1 might be the D (5 bases). Germline V lookup: CDR1 SGHRS, CDR2 YFSETQ. The CDR3 contains 16 residues. Trimming removed 0 bases from V and 1 base from J, with 11 bases in between. This CDR3 reads CASSLDSRAAKNIQYF. The CDR3 DNA reads TGCGCCAGCAGCTTGGATTCCAGGGCGGCCAAAAACATTCAGTACTTC.

The V and J genes are TRBV28 and TRBJ1-2, with 7 bases matching TRBD1. V shed 1 base, J shed 7 bases, and the junction held 9 bases outside the gene matches. The CDR3 extends over 15 amino acids. Germline CDR1 reads MDHEN; CDR2 reads SYDVKM. The CDR3 coding sequence is TGTGCCAGCAGTTTATCCCTTGGGCAGGGGGGTGGCTACACCTTC. Protein product: CASSLSLGQGGGYTF.

This rearrangement joins TRBV5-5 to TRBJ1-1; maybe TRBD1 (5 bases). The CDR3 is 13 residues long. The V gene's germline CDR1 is SGHKS and CDR2 YYEKEE (reference sequence). The V end lost 2 bases, the J end lost 4 bases, and 9 bases lay between the germline ends. CDR3 bases: TGTGCCAGCAGCTTTGGGGGGGGCACTGAAGCTTTCTTT. It translates to CASSFGGGTEAFF. The full variable domain, its missing parts supplied by reference TRBV5-5 and TRBJ1-1, is DAGVTQSPTHLIKTRGQQVTLRCSPISGHKSVSWYQQVLGQGPQFIFQYYEKEERGRGNFPDRFSARQFPNYSSELNVNALLLGDSALYLCASSFGGGTEAFFGQGTRLTVV.

The rearrangement joins TRBV5-1 to TRBJ2-2; TRBD1 matches 8 bases. With V trimmed by 2 bases and J by 1 base, 4 bases remained unmatched. CDR3 length: 16 residues. CDR1 and CDR2 from the germline V gene are SGHRS and YFSETQ. The CDR3, as DNA: TGCGCCAGCAGCTTCAGGGGGCGCGGGAACACCGGGGAGCTGTTTTTT. Translation: CASSFRGRGNTGELFF.

This chain connects TRBV5-1 to TRBJ2-7; maybe TRBD1 (5 bases). This CDR3 is built from 15 residues. Trimming left V 2 bases short and J 3 bases short, with 15 bases between. Germline lookup yields CDR1 SGHRS and CDR2 YFSETQ. CDR3 in DNA: TGCGCCAGCAGCTTAGGCAGGGTGGGTATCTACGAGCAGTACTTC. As protein: CASSLGRVGIYEQYF. Full variable domain (outside the CDR3, taken from reference TRBV5-1 and TRBJ2-7): KAGVTQTPRYLIKTRGQQVTLSCSPISGHRSVSWYQQTPGQGLQFLFEYFSETQRNKGNFPGRFSGRQFSNSRSEMNVSTLELGDSALYLCASSLGRVGIYEQYFGPGTRLTVT.

The rearrangement joins TRBV9 to TRBJ1-1; TRBD1 agrees at 9 bases. Germline V gives CDR1 SGDLS, CDR2 YYNGEE. This CDR3 has 15 residues. The V gene end was trimmed by 4 bases and the J gene end by 6 bases; junction bases not matched to a gene: 10. DNA of the CDR3: TGTGCCAGCAGCCTTACCGGGACAGGGAGGGCTGAAGCTTTCTTT. Protein sequence: CASSLTGTGRAEAFF.

The chain joins TRBV5-3 to TRBJ2-7, with D unresolved. TRBV5-3 is classed as an ORF, of uncertain function. The V gene lost 0 bases and the J gene lost 0 bases, with 16 bases spanning the gap. CDR3 size: 17 residues. The CDR3 spells CARSLDLVVTSSYEQYF. The CDR3 nucleotides are TGTGCCAGAAGCTTGGATCTCGTGGTAACGAGCTCCTACGAGCAGTACTTC.